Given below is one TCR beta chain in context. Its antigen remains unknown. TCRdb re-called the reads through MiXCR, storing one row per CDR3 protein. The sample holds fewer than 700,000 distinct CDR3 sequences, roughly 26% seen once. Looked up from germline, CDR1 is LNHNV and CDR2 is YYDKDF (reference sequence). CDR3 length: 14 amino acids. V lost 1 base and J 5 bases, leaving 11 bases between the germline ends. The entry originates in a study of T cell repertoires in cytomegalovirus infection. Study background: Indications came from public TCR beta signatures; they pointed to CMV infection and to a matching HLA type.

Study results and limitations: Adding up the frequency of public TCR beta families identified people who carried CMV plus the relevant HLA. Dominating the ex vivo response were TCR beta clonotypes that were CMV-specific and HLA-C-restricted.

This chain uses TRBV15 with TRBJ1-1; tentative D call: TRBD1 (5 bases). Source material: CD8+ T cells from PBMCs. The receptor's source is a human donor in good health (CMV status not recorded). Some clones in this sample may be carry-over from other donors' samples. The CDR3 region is CATSRAGEGTEAFF. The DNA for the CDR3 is TGTGCCACCAGCAGAGCTGGGGAGGGGACTGAAGCTTTCTTT.